This TCR beta chain was recovered during a study of beta chain features in type 1 diabetes. V lost 5 bases, J lost 7 bases, and 17 bases lay in between. This CDR3 region has 14 residues. The V gene's germline CDR1 is SGHVS and CDR2 FNYEAQ. What was sequenced were expressed TCRB transcripts, since all of the isolated RNA had been reverse transcribed. Clones were sequenced by immunoSEQ multiplex PCR, and TCRdb holds only the in-frame ones, with some missing. This sample has 65,000 to 100,000 clones, with around a third found just once. Donors underwent one heparinised blood draw, approximately 120 mL on average. Researchers reported sorting CD4+ naive, central memory, regulatory and stem cell-like memory cells via CD45RO/CCR7/CD25/CD127/CD95/CD27. Populations isolated by sorting all had purity greater than 95%.

The rearrangement uses TRBV7-6 and TRBJ2-5; TRBD2 might be the D (7 bases). The sample taken for sequencing was stem cell memory CD4+ T cells from blood. This TCR was recovered from a woman under 30 in good health. DNA for the CDR3: TGTGCCAGCAGCCCCCTGACTAGGGGGGGGACCCAGTACTTC. Residues: CASSPLTRGGTQYF.